Below, one T cell receptor beta chain is given with its context. Sequenced by immunoSEQ multiplex PCR; TCRdb stores in-frame clones only, minus some. The profile covers some 28,000 clones, with 85% to 90% appearing a single time and roughly 3.7% taken by the ten largest. Trimming removed 2 bases from V and 1 base from J, with 8 bases in between. CDR3 length: 14 residues. The germline gives CDR1 ENHRY, CDR2 SYGVKD. These data belong to a study of T cell changes during pregnancy in multiple sclerosis. The sample was CD4+ T cells from peripheral blood mononuclear cells, taken in the first trimester of pregnancy. The genes are TRBV10-3 and TRBJ1-2; D ambiguous. The sequence came from a female donor in good health, enrolled as a control in a pregnancy study. CDR3 bases: TGTGCCATCAGTGAGCCGGGAGGTAACTATGGCTACACCTTC. This gives the protein CAISEPGGNYGYTF.